These 9 T cell receptor beta chains came from one sample sequenced in a study of response to subunit inactivated influenza vaccine. MiXCR, applied by TCRdb to the RT-PCR reads, yields one record per CDR3 protein. The sample includes over 800,000 distinct CDR3 sequences, less than 25% seen only once; the top ten take approximately 10%. Source: PBMCs from blood, taken more than 4 days after vaccination. These receptor sequences come from a man aged 50 to 60 who received an inactivated influenza vaccine.

This clonotype was seen a single time. With a much larger clone just one base away, this may be a read error. The chain carries TRBV29-1 and TRBJ2-3; 7 nucleotides match TRBD1. CDR1 SQVTM and CDR2 ANQGSEA come from the germline V gene. There are 13 residues in the CDR3. The DNA for the CDR3 is TGCAGCGCGACGGGACAGCGCACAGATACGCACTATTTT. It specifies CSATGQRTDTHYF.

This clonotype was seen a handful of times. The CDR3 sequence is CASSYEPGLAGGELFF. The CDR3 DNA reads as TGTGCCAGCAGTTATGAGCCGGGACTAGCGGGCGGGGAGCTGTTTTTT. This rearrangement joins TRBV6-5 to TRBJ2-2; TRBD2 matches at 12 bases. Trimming at V came to 3 bases and at J to 7 bases, leaving 6 bases not matched to a gene. This CDR3 is built from 16 residues. Germline V gene lookup returns CDR1 MNHEY and CDR2 SVGAGI.

This clonotype was seen once. The chain combines TRBV6-2 or TRBV6-3 with TRBJ2-1, with D hard to call. The germline gives CDR1 MNHEY, CDR2 SVGEGT. V gave up 1 base and J gave up 7 bases, with 8 bases separating them. The CDR3 consists of 13 residues. DNA of the CDR3: TGTGCCAGCAGTTACTTGGGGTTAAATGAGCAGTTCTTC. Its translation is CASSYLGLNEQFF.

This clonotype turned up a few times. This chain joins TRBV4-3 and TRBJ2-7; 7 nucleotides align to TRBD1. The junction had 4 bases not matched to a gene; V was cut back by 0 bases and J by 2 bases. CDR1 and CDR2 (germline): LGHNA, YSLEER. This CDR3 comprises 15 residues. CDR3 DNA sequence: TGCGCCAGCAGCCAAGATAGGGACAGACCCTACGAGCAGTACTTC. It codes for CASSQDRDRPYEQYF.

The V call is TRBV5-8, the J call TRBJ1-5, with D uncertain. This CDR3 region has 14 residues. CDR1 and CDR2 (germline): SGHTS, YDEGEE. V was pared by 4 bases and J by 7 bases, with 15 bases between. CDR3 coding DNA: TGTGCCAGCAGCCGAGAATGGGGATACCAGCCCCAGCATTTT. Its translation is CASSREWGYQPQHF.

The rearrangement joins TRBV6-2 or TRBV6-3 to TRBJ2-7; D uncertain. This CDR3 is 14 amino acids long. In germline, CDR1 is MNHEY, CDR2 SVGEGT. V shed 2 bases and J shed 5 bases, with 13 bases lying between them. The DNA for the CDR3 is TGTGCCAGCAGTTACGGTCGCGAATTCCACGAGCAGTACTTC. Its protein product is CASSYGREFHEQYF.

This sequence joins TRBV12-3 or TRBV12-4 and TRBJ2-4; a possible D gene is TRBD1 (6 bases). The ends were cut back, 5 bases at V and 6 bases at J, with 14 bases in the middle. The CDR3 consists of 14 residues. CDR3 nucleotide sequence: TGTGCCAGCAGTCCGCGGACAGAGCGAAACATTCAGTACTTC. This gives the protein CASSPRTERNIQYF.

The table lists this clonotype with a few counts. This rearrangement joins TRBV4-2 to TRBJ2-5, with TRBD1 matching over 11 bases. The CDR3 sequence is 16 residues long. The junction had 8 bases not matched to a gene; V was cut back by 3 bases and J by 5 bases. Germline loops: CDR1 LGHNA, CDR2 YNFKEQ. Written as DNA, the CDR3 is TGTGCCAGCAGCCAGGACAGGGGGCGTTTGGGGGAGACCCAGTACTTC. This codes for CASSQDRGRLGETQYF.

This clonotype was detected a few times. The chain links TRBV7-9 to TRBJ1-2, with 10 bases that match TRBD1. CDR3 size: 15 residues. The trim removed 4 bases at V and 3 bases at J, leaving 5 bases unmatched. CDR1 and CDR2 (germline): SEHNR, FQNEAQ (reference sequence). The CDR3 region has the DNA TGTGCCAGCAGCTGGCCGGACAGGGGGGACTATGGCTACACCTTC. Its translation is CASSWPDRGDYGYTF.